This T cell receptor (beta chain) was observed in a study of blood T cell repertoires in COVID-19 (dated by TCRdb to 2018 to 2021). In terms of the full investigation: The collaborator samples originated in the United States, Italy and Spain and spanned the acute and convalescent phases of COVID-19. Where available, HLA class I and class II types were taken from metadata supplied by the sample provider and were not determined by assay-based typing. Samples were obtained from the ongoing ImmuneRACE study (first 160 participants) and from approximately 1,200 subjects provided by 6 global collaborators. Deeply sampled blood TCRbeta repertoires from subjects exposed to, actively infected with, or recovered from COVID-19 were included in the dataset. The sample metadata nearly always contained a de-identified subject ID, COVID-19 status, age in years and sex. The repertoires were released in a freely available public database meant as a resource for research on the immune response to SARS-CoV-2. The material from the prospective study consisted of cDNA or gDNA derived from T cells, B-cell-depleted T cells, or PBMCs.

The immunoSEQ Assay, a bias-controlled multiplex PCR, was used to amplify TCRbeta CDR3 regions from genomic DNA. As for how the authors treated the data: The number of nucleated cells in each sample was estimated from the amplification of reference gene primers within the assay. Sequence reads were collapsed and filtered to measure the absolute abundance of every unique TCRbeta CDR3 rearrangement. For each sample, productive Simpson clonality was calculated as the square root of Simpson's diversity index across productive rearrangements. Here the immuneACCESS table is served through TCRdb, limited to in-frame sequences with V and J called. Missing clones are a known gap in these copies; in checked studies unresolved V genes cover under half, and the rest lacks a known reason. D and trimming come from the DNA, and the V and J calls and clone size come from that table. The sample table holds some 120,000 clones, of which approximately 77% were seen once. The ten largest clonotypes hold 7.9% of the sample.

Including the terminal cysteine and phenylalanine, the CDR3 comprises 16 residues. Only the CDR3 DNA is retained, 48 bases long and in frame from the first base. CDR1 and CDR2 were assigned from the germline V gene as MNHEY and SVGEGT. The V and J ends are trimmed by 2 bases and 2 bases, leaving 16 bases between them. The paper as a whole reports these results and caveats: Clinical and demographic metadata were provided uncurated, with the amount varying by source and participant.

This clone was counted once. The target of this receptor is not known. Base qualities are missing; no much larger clone stands one base away. The collaborating institutions used their own protocols to collect whole blood in K2EDTA tubes. For TCRbeta analysis, collaborator samples were shipped as frozen whole blood, as isolated PBMCs, or as DNA extracted from either sample type. The clonotype comes from a human donor in a cohort sampled during active COVID-19. Sequencing was done on a sample of peripheral blood. The chain uses TRBV6-2 or TRBV6-3 and TRBJ2-7, with a tentative D gene TRBD2 over 6 matching bases. In nucleotide form, the sequence is TGTGCCAGCAGTTACGCGGGGCTTGGGTTTGCCTACGAGCAGTACTTC. This is translated as CASSYAGLGFAYEQYF.